The 14 T cell receptor beta chains given below trace back to one sample, sequenced in a study of CD8 T cells in Susac syndrome. The RNA, 0.5 to 1 ug, was put through reverse transcription using random hexamers. One entry per CDR3 protein results from TCRdb running MiXCR on the immunoSEQ multiplex PCR reads. The top ten clones hold about 0.1% of a sample with some 190,000 distinct CDR3 sequences, roughly 96% of them seen once. Sequencing input: CD4+ T cells from PBMCs. These receptors all come from a human donor in good health.

The chain couples TRBV3-1 to TRBJ2-1; TRBD2 is a possible D gene (5 bases). Germline V gene sequence: CDR1 LGHDT, CDR2 YNNKEL (reference sequence). V was pared by 1 base and J by 9 bases, with 19 bases between. The CDR3 is 16 amino acids. DNA for the CDR3: TGTGCCAGCAGCCAAGTTGGTCCGCAAGCGGCCTCTGAGCAGTTCTTC. Its protein product is CASSQVGPQAASEQFF.

V and J are TRBV7-8 and TRBJ2-1, with 12 bases that match TRBD2. Germline V CDR1 and CDR2: SGHVS, FQNEAQ. Trimming took 5 bases from V and 5 from J; bases not matched to a gene: 10. The length of the CDR3 is 17 residues. The CDR3 DNA is TGTGCCAGCAGCACGATCGCTAGCGGGAGGGCCCACAATGAGCAGTTCTTC. Its translation: CASSTIASGRAHNEQFF.

This sequence joins TRBV27 and TRBJ2-7; TRBD1 matches at 7 bases. Germline V gene lookup returns CDR1 MNHEY and CDR2 SMNVEV (reference sequence). The CDR3 covers 13 residues. V trimming: 5 bases; J trimming: 1 base; junction bases outside the gene matches: 2. The CDR3 coding sequence is TGTGCCAGCAGTCGGACAGGTTCCTACGAGCAGTACTTC. Encoded protein: CASSRTGSYEQYF.

The chain is built from TRBV5-6 and TRBJ2-1; maybe TRBD2 (5 bases). V lost 0 bases, J lost 4 bases, and 11 bases lay in between. Germline CDR1 SGHDT, CDR2 YYEEEE. The CDR3 extends over 15 amino acids. CDR3 bases: TGTGCCAGCAGCTTGGGTAATAGCGTGTACAATGAGCAGTTCTTC. Protein: CASSLGNSVYNEQFF. The complete variable domain, with remaining parts taken from reference TRBV5-6 and TRBJ2-1, reads DAGVTQSPTHLIKTRGQQVTLRCSPKSGHDTVSWYQQALGQGPQFIFQYYEEEERQRGNFPDRFSGHQFPNYSSELNVNALLLGDSALYLCASSLGNSVYNEQFFGPGTRLTVL.

V gene TRBV3-1 combines with J gene TRBJ2-4; 7 nucleotides line up with TRBD1. CDR1 and CDR2 from the germline V gene are LGHDT and YNNKEL (reference sequence). V lost 0 bases to trimming and J lost 1 base; unmatched junction nucleotides: 0. This CDR3 spans 15 amino acids. CDR3 DNA: TGTGCCAGCAGCCAAGAGACAGGGGCCAAAAACATTCAGTACTTC. Encoded protein: CASSQETGAKNIQYF.

The chain has TRBV20-1 and TRBJ2-1; D may be TRBD1 or TRBD2 (5 bases each). Germline V gene data show CDR1 as DFQATT and CDR2 as SNEGSKA (reference sequence). This CDR3 spans 16 amino acids. The ends were cut back, 3 bases at V and 0 bases at J, with 15 bases in the middle. The CDR3 here is CSASLRGQSSYNEQFF. The DNA for the CDR3 is TGCAGTGCTAGTCTCCGGGGCCAGAGCTCCTACAATGAGCAGTTCTTC.

The chain recombines TRBV5-6 with TRBJ1-5; TRBD1 aligns across 8 bases. CDR1 and CDR2 (germline): SGHDT, YYEEEE. The V and J ends lost 5 bases and 11 bases, in that order; junction bases with no gene match: 18. The CDR3 consists of 16 residues. The CDR3 spells CASSSTTTGETSAQHF. The CDR3 DNA sequence: TGTGCCAGCAGTTCGACGACGACAGGGGAGACGTCGGCCCAGCATTTT.

The chain combines TRBV6-1 with TRBJ2-7; TRBD2 might be the D (6 bases). Looked up from germline, CDR1 is MNHNS and CDR2 is SASEGT. This CDR3 has 13 residues. The germline V and J ends were trimmed by 7 bases and 4 bases, with 14 bases remaining between them. The CDR3 is CASKGGGGYEQYV. CDR3 nucleotides: TGTGCCAGCAAGGGAGGTGGAGGTTACGAGCAGTACGTC.

The chain uses TRBV20-1 and TRBJ2-5; 9 nucleotides line up with TRBD1. After removal of 6 bases from V and 5 bases from J, the junction contained 7 bases not matched to a gene. This CDR3 is built from 13 residues. The germline gives CDR1 DFQATT, CDR2 SNEGSKA (reference sequence). Here the CDR3 reads CSARTGGRETQYF. DNA for the CDR3: TGCAGTGCCCGAACAGGGGGCAGGGAGACCCAGTACTTC.

The chain employs TRBV5-4 and TRBJ1-2, with D possibly matching TRBD1 (5 bases). CDR1 and CDR2 (germline): SGHNT, YYREEE (reference sequence). CDR3 size: 14 residues. The V and J ends lost 4 bases and 1 base respectively, with 11 bases between them. The chain's CDR3 is CASSRDPGNYGYTF. The CDR3, as DNA: TGTGCCAGCAGCCGGGACCCTGGTAACTATGGCTACACCTTC.

This clonotype has a single count. The V gene is TRBV28, the J gene TRBJ2-7; 10 bases fit TRBD1. The ends lost 4 bases at V and 3 bases at J; junction bases unmatched: 12. Germline V gene data show CDR1 as MDHEN and CDR2 as SYDVKM. The CDR3 is made up of 17 amino acids. In DNA form, the CDR3 reads TGTGCCAGCAGTTCTTATCGGGGGACAGGGGTCGTCTACGAGCAGTACGTC. It encodes CASSSYRGTGVVYEQYV.

This chain links TRBV6-5 with TRBJ2-5, with 7 positions matching TRBD1. This CDR3 spans 13 amino acids. Germline CDR1 reads MNHEY; CDR2 reads SVGAGI. Unmatched junction bases numbered 8, after V lost 6 bases and J lost 7 bases. Here the CDR3 DNA reads TGTGCCAGCAGCGGACAGGCGGGCGGGACCCAGTACTTC. It encodes CASSGQAGGTQYF.

This chain uses TRBV3-1 with TRBJ2-6; D is perhaps TRBD1 or TRBD2 (5 bases each). Trimming shortened V by 6 bases and J by 0 bases, and 15 bases separated the two germline ends. The CDR3 runs to 17 residues. Germline CDR1 and CDR2: LGHDT and YNNKEL (reference sequence). CDR3 in amino acids: CASRHGDGTSGANVLTF. The CDR3 DNA is TGTGCCAGCAGACACGGGGACGGCACCTCTGGGGCCAACGTCCTGACTTTC.

V usage is TRBV29-1 and J usage is TRBJ1-2; TRBD1 is a possible D gene (6 bases). This CDR3 has 12 amino acids. The V gene lost 6 bases and the J gene lost 3 bases, with 11 bases spanning the gap. Germline assignment: CDR1 SQVTM and CDR2 ANQGSEA. The CDR3 region has the DNA TGCAGCGTCCTAGGGGGGGACTATGGCTACACCTTC. Its protein is CSVLGGDYGYTF.